The 13 T cell receptor beta chains in this list originate from one sample, sequenced in a study of beta chain features in type 1 diabetes. All of the isolated RNA was reverse transcribed, so expressed TCRB transcripts were sequenced. Clones were sequenced by immunoSEQ multiplex PCR, and TCRdb holds only the in-frame ones, with some missing. The table includes nearly 700,000 clones, 10% to 15% detected once. The study's findings and limits: Shorter TCRB CDR3s, moderately but significantly so, were found in Type 1 diabetes patients in all four CD4+ subsets.

No antigen is known for these receptors. The sequencing input was naive CD4+ T cells from blood. These receptors came from a man between 18 and 35 years old with type 1 diabetes.

In its sample, this clone was seen a few times. V is TRBV15 and J is TRBJ2-1, with 9 bases lining up with TRBD2. This CDR3 has 16 residues. The trim removed 0 bases at V and 4 bases at J, leaving 4 bases unmatched. Per germline, CDR1 LNHNV and CDR2 YYDKDF (reference sequence). CDR3 amino acids: CATSRDPAGGYNEQFF. The CDR3 DNA sequence: TGTGCCACCAGCAGAGATCCAGCGGGGGGTTACAATGAGCAGTTCTTC.

This clone has more than one count but fewer than ten. This sequence joins TRBV21-1 and TRBJ2-3. TRBV21-1 is recorded as a pseudogene. CDR3 length: 17 amino acids. The CDR3 region has the DNA TGTGCCAGCAGCAAAGGGATGAGGGGACGGTACACAGATACGCAGTATTTT. Translating it yields CASSKGMRGRYTDTQYF.

This clone was seen a few times. The chain joins TRBV7-3 to TRBJ2-1; either TRBD1 or TRBD2 may supply D (5 bases each). CDR3 length: 13 residues. CDR1 is SGHTA, CDR2 FQGTGA, per germline. With 4 bases removed from V and 15 bases from J, the gap between germline ends came to 19 bases. The chain's CDR3 is CASSSDRGTRRFF. CDR3 nucleotide sequence: TGTGCCAGCAGCTCCGACCGGGGCACCAGGAGGTTCTTC.

The V gene is TRBV30, the J gene TRBJ2-7; D unclear. The germline gives CDR1 GTSNPN, CDR2 SVGIG (reference sequence). This CDR3 region has 14 residues. V was cut by 0 bases and J by 0 bases, with 9 bases left in between. CDR3 loop: CAWSVGLSSYEQYF. The CDR3 DNA sequence: TGTGCCTGGAGTGTAGGGCTGAGCTCCTACGAGCAGTACTTC.

A few counts support this clone. The identical CDR3 is also encoded by other nucleotide sequences in the sample. The J gene is TRBJ2-3, the V gene TRBV19; 10 nucleotides line up with TRBD1. The CDR3 consists of 14 residues. Germline trimming cut 5 bases from V and 4 bases from J; bases unmatched to any gene: 3. Germline lookup yields CDR1 LNHDA and CDR2 SQIVND (reference sequence). In DNA, the CDR3 is TGTGCCAGTAGTCCGGGACAGGGGCCAGATACGCAGTATTTT. It yields the protein CASSPGQGPDTQYF.

The chain has TRBV28 and TRBJ2-7; either TRBD1 or TRBD2 may fit D (5 bases each). Germline CDR1 MDHEN, CDR2 SYDVKM. The CDR3 is made up of 15 amino acids. Trimming cost V 5 bases and J 2 bases, with 16 bases left between them. Here the CDR3 DNA reads TGTGCCAGCAGTCCGCCGGGGCCGGGCCCCTACGAGCAGTACTTC. Its protein is CASSPPGPGPYEQYF.

The chain employs TRBV7-9 and TRBJ2-1; D possibly corresponds to TRBD2 (6 bases). V lost 1 base to trimming and J lost 3 bases, with 13 bases between them. Germline V gives CDR1 SEHNR, CDR2 FQNEAQ (reference sequence). There are 16 residues in the CDR3. The CDR3 DNA sequence: TGTGCCAGCAGCTTAGGTTCGGGCGGGGTCTACAATGAGCAGTTCTTC. Its translation: CASSLGSGGVYNEQFF.

This clone showed up just a few times. This chain links TRBV4-1 with TRBJ2-1, with D perhaps assigned TRBD1 or TRBD2 (5 bases each). From germline, CDR1 is MGHRA and CDR2 YSYEKL. The CDR3 extends over 16 amino acids. Between the trimmed V and J ends, which lost 3 bases and 2 bases, there was a span of 14 bases. The CDR3 region has the DNA TGCGCCAGCAGCCAGGGAGAGCTCAGGGCCTACAATGAGCAGTTCTTC. Amino acid sequence: CASSQGELRAYNEQFF.

This sequence joins TRBV5-1 and TRBJ2-7; possibly TRBD1 for D (6 bases). Trimming removed 4 bases at V and 2 bases at J, with 13 bases between. CDR1 SGHRS and CDR2 YFSETQ come from the germline V gene. This CDR3 contains 14 residues. The CDR3 nucleotides are TGCGCCAGCAGCGCTGGACAGCAAACCTACGAGCAGTACTTC. Translation: CASSAGQQTYEQYF.

The chain uses TRBV5-1 and TRBJ2-3, with 7 bases fitting TRBD1. The V and J ends lost 4 bases and 2 bases, in that order; junction bases with no gene match: 10. The length of the CDR3 is 16 residues. In germline, CDR1 is SGHRS, CDR2 YFSETQ. The CDR3 nucleotides read TGCGCCAGCAGCCCGGGGACAGTAGGAACCACAGATACGCAGTATTTT. Encoded protein: CASSPGTVGTTDTQYF.

This clone has just a few counts. J is TRBJ2-7 and V is TRBV7-2; 7 nucleotides agree with TRBD1. The V gene end was trimmed by 4 bases and the J gene end by 2 bases; junction bases not matched to a gene: 5. This CDR3 has 14 amino acids. The germline V gene encodes CDR1 SGHTA and CDR2 FQGNSA. The CDR3 protein is CASSSGTVTYEQYF. The CDR3 DNA is TGTGCCAGCAGCTCCGGGACAGTCACCTACGAGCAGTACTTC.

The chain uses TRBV2 and TRBJ1-1; D is perhaps TRBD1 (5 bases). Germline V CDR1 and CDR2: SNHLY, FYNNEI. The CDR3 is 13 amino acids. V was pared by 0 bases and J by 4 bases, with 6 bases between. The CDR3 spells CASSEAGTTEAFF. The CDR3 DNA reads TGTGCCAGCAGTGAAGCCGGGACCACTGAAGCTTTCTTT.

This chain joins TRBV18 and TRBJ2-5; no firm D call. The CDR3 has 11 amino acids. V was shortened by 8 bases and J by 3 bases, with 7 bases between the two germline ends. Germline CDR1 is KGHSH and CDR2 is LQKENI. The CDR3 sequence is CASAEKETQYF. Written as DNA, the CDR3 is TGTGCCAGCGCCGAAAAAGAGACCCAGTACTTC.